Listed here are 25 T cell receptor beta chains from one sample, sequenced in a study of OX40 agonist ivuxolimab in advanced cancers. Method: immunoSEQ multiplex PCR; TCRdb's copy keeps in-frame clones and lacks some. The data contain approximately 19,000 clones, about nine tenths of them singletons. The sample consisted of CD4+ or CD8+ T cells sorted from blood, taken in a trial of the OX40 agonist ivuxolimab. All receptors come from an adult with an advanced solid tumor such as melanoma, head and neck, liver or kidney cancer.

This rearrangement joins TRBV6-4 to TRBJ2-2, with a weak D call TRBD1 (6 bases). Germline V gene sequence: CDR1 MRHNA, CDR2 SNTAGT. This CDR3 region has 14 residues. V lost 2 bases to trimming and J lost 4 bases, with 8 bases between them. Here the CDR3 DNA reads TGTGCCAGCAGTGACAAACAGGGCACCGGGGAGCTGTTTTTT. Encoded protein: CASSDKQGTGELFF.

The chain joins TRBV2 to TRBJ2-3; 7 bases are shared with TRBD1. The V gene end was trimmed by 0 bases and the J gene end by 2 bases; junction bases not matched to a gene: 5. The CDR3 is made up of 16 amino acids. Per germline, CDR1 SNHLY and CDR2 FYNNEI. As DNA, the CDR3 is TGTGCCAGCAGTGAAGCGACAGGGTCCTCCACAGATACGCAGTATTTT. As protein: CASSEATGSSTDTQYF.

The rearrangement links TRBV19 to TRBJ2-7; D not certain. V lost 10 bases, J lost 4 bases, and 11 bases lay in between. Germline assignment: CDR1 LNHDA and CDR2 SQIVND (reference sequence). There are 11 residues in the CDR3. Here the CDR3 DNA reads TGTGCCACCACAGATAATTACGAGCAGTACTTC. Translation: CATTDNYEQYF.

For the CDR3, the DNA is TGTGCCAGCAGCTACGGGACTTCCTCTAGCACAGATACGCAGTATTTT. Translating it yields CASSYGTSSSTDTQYF. The chain uses TRBV2 and TRBJ2-3; possible D gene TRBD2, 6 bases. CDR1 and CDR2 (germline): SNHLY, FYNNEI. The CDR3 consists of 16 residues. The germline V and J ends were trimmed by 6 bases and 0 bases, with 16 bases remaining between them.

The chain couples TRBV7-9 to TRBJ2-3; 11 bases match TRBD2. CDR1 is SEHNR and CDR2 is FQNEAQ in the germline V gene (reference sequence). The CDR3 is 17 residues long. The V gene end was trimmed by 0 bases and the J gene end by 6 bases; junction bases not matched to a gene: 8. The CDR3 DNA follows: TGTGCCAGCAGCTTAGCTGATCTAGCGGGAGGCAGGGATACGCAGTATTTT. It yields the protein CASSLADLAGGRDTQYF. The complete variable domain, with remaining parts taken from reference TRBV7-9 and TRBJ2-3, reads DTGVSQNPRHKITKRGQNVTFRCDPISEHNRLYWYRQTLGQGPEFLTYFQNEAQLEKSRLLSDRFSAERPKGSFSTLEIQRTEQGDSAMYLCASSLADLAGGRDTQYFGPGTRLTVL.

This clone was seen only once. The chain combines TRBV28 with TRBJ2-7; D is unresolved. Germline values: CDR1 MDHEN, CDR2 SYDVKM. Trimming removed 5 bases at V and 5 bases at J, with 4 bases between. CDR3 length equals 10 residues. Written as DNA, the CDR3 is TGTGCCAGCAGTCAAGACGAGCAGTACTTC. This encodes CASSQDEQYF.

The chain couples TRBV27 to TRBJ2-2, with TRBD2 matching 9 bases. This CDR3 is built from 16 residues. J lost 5 bases, V lost 6 bases, and 10 bases had no gene match. CDR1 is MNHEY and CDR2 is SMNVEV in the germline V gene (reference sequence). CDR3 protein: CASSNGASGVTGELFF. In DNA form, the CDR3 reads TGTGCCAGCAGCAACGGGGCTAGCGGGGTGACCGGGGAGCTGTTTTTT.

This clone is judged medium-sized. The chain combines TRBV7-9 with TRBJ1-5, with a possible D match to TRBD1 (5 bases). The CDR3 loop spans 16 amino acids. Germline V gives CDR1 SEHNR, CDR2 FQNEAQ (reference sequence). V dropped 4 bases and J dropped 2 bases, with 15 bases sitting between them. The CDR3 is CASSSDGALGNQPQHF. In DNA, the CDR3 is TGTGCCAGCAGCTCCGACGGGGCGCTTGGCAATCAGCCCCAGCATTTT. Looking up the rest from reference TRBV7-9 and TRBJ1-5 gives the full variable domain: DTGVSQNPRHKITKRGQNVTFRCDPISEHNRLYWYRQTLGQGPEFLTYFQNEAQLEKSRLLSDRFSAERPKGSFSTLEIQRTEQGDSAMYLCASSSDGALGNQPQHFGDGTRLSIL.

This clone was seen only a few times. The V call is TRBV27, the J call TRBJ2-7, with TRBD1 identical over 8 bases. Losses at the gene ends were 3 bases for V and 5 bases for J; bases not matched to a gene: 6. CDR3 length equals 14 residues. CDR1 is MNHEY, CDR2 SMNVEV, per germline (reference sequence). CDR3 protein: CASSLEQGANEQYF. The DNA for the CDR3 is TGTGCCAGCAGTTTGGAGCAGGGGGCTAACGAGCAGTACTTC.

This clone appeared a single time. The rearrangement joins TRBV19 to TRBJ2-7, with D perhaps TRBD2 (6 bases). Deletions cut 8 bases from V and 4 bases from J, with 18 bases between. The CDR3 is 14 amino acids. Looked up from germline, CDR1 is LNHDA and CDR2 is SQIVND (reference sequence). The CDR3, as DNA: TGTGCCAGTCGGTCAGGAGGGAATCCTTACGAGCAGTACTTC. This gives the protein CASRSGGNPYEQYF.

The chain employs TRBV5-1 and TRBJ2-3, with D perhaps matching TRBD1 or TRBD2 (6 bases each). Germline V gene data show CDR1 as SGHRS and CDR2 as YFSETQ. V was clipped by 6 bases and J by 3 bases, with 14 bases between them. The CDR3 is 14 residues long. CDR3 DNA: TGCGCCAGCAACGGGGGCCTAATGACAGATACGCAGTATTTT. The encoded protein is CASNGGLMTDTQYF.

The chain couples TRBV28 to TRBJ1-5; 11 bases are a match to TRBD1. With 5 bases clipped from V and 6 bases from J, the junction kept 3 bases outside the gene matches. The CDR3 totals 14 residues. Per the germline V gene, CDR1 is MDHEN and CDR2 is SYDVKM. The DNA of the CDR3 is TGTGCCAGCAGTCCAGGACAGGGGGCTCAGCCCCAGCATTTT. Encoded protein: CASSPGQGAQPQHF.

The chain joins TRBV19 to TRBJ1-1; the match to TRBD1 covers 8 bases. V dropped 3 bases and J dropped 2; count of bases not matched to a gene: 8. This CDR3 has 16 amino acids. The V gene's germline CDR1 is LNHDA and CDR2 SQIVND (reference sequence). The CDR3 DNA is TGTGCCAGTAGTATTGCTGCAGGGGGCCTAAACACTGAAGCTTTCTTT. Translating it yields CASSIAAGGLNTEAFF.

This rearrangement joins TRBV28 to TRBJ2-1; D assignment may be TRBD1 or TRBD2 (5 bases each). The V and J ends lost 3 bases and 8 bases respectively, with 17 bases between them. CDR3 length: 15 residues. Germline assignment: CDR1 MDHEN and CDR2 SYDVKM. In DNA form, the CDR3 reads TGTGCCAGCAGTTTCCCGGGGACGCGAACGGATGAGCAGTTCTTC. It codes for CASSFPGTRTDEQFF.

The sample holds a few counts of this clone. The rearrangement links TRBV5-8 to TRBJ2-4, with 9 bases lining up with TRBD1. The CDR3 totals 14 residues. The germline gives CDR1 SGHTS, CDR2 YDEGEE. V gave up 2 bases and J gave up 6 bases; unmatched junction bases: 3. The CDR3 nucleotides are TGTGCCAGCAGCTTACTGGGACAGGGAAACATTCAGTACTTC. This codes for CASSLLGQGNIQYF.

This clone has a single count. The V gene is TRBV29-1, the J gene TRBJ2-7; no clear D gene. CDR3 length equals 12 residues. V lost 2 bases, J lost 2 bases, and 7 bases lay in between. The germline V gene encodes CDR1 SQVTM and CDR2 ANQGSEA. The CDR3 DNA reads TGCAGCGTTGAAATAGGCCCCTACGAGCAGTACTTC. Translating gives CSVEIGPYEQYF.

The chain employs TRBV28 and TRBJ1-5, with D possibly matching TRBD1 (6 bases). The ends were cut back, 5 bases at V and 7 bases at J, with 18 bases in the middle. In germline, CDR1 is MDHEN, CDR2 SYDVKM. The CDR3 is 15 residues long. As DNA, the CDR3 is TGTGCCAGCAGTGACACACAGGGCCCAAGGCAGCCCCAGCATTTT. Translation gives CASSDTQGPRQPQHF.

The chain is built from TRBV9 and TRBJ2-1, with 9 bases fitting TRBD1. This CDR3 region has 16 residues. The V and J ends lost 1 base and 0 bases, in that order; junction bases with no gene match: 2. The germline CDR1 and CDR2 sequences are SGDLS and YYNGEE. The CDR3 bases are TGTGCCAGCAGCGTAAGGGACAGGGACTCCTACAATGAGCAGTTCTTC. It codes for CASSVRDRDSYNEQFF.

The chain has TRBV4-1 and TRBJ2-2; D is unresolved. The CDR3 contains 11 residues. With 2 bases removed from V and 8 bases from J, the gap between germline ends came to 3 bases. The V gene's germline CDR1 is MGHRA and CDR2 YSYEKL. CDR3 sequence: CASSQSGELFF. CDR3 coding DNA: TGCGCCAGCAGCCAATCGGGGGAGCTGTTTTTT.

The genes are TRBV5-6 and TRBJ1-1; D not resolved. Germline values: CDR1 SGHDT, CDR2 YYEEEE. CDR3 length: 14 residues. V dropped 4 bases and J dropped 0 bases, with 10 bases sitting between them. The CDR3 is CASSPGPVNTEAFF. The CDR3 DNA is TGTGCCAGCAGCCCTGGGCCCGTGAACACTGAAGCTTTCTTT.

The chain links TRBV11-3 to TRBJ2-1; no firm D call. V lost 2 bases and J lost 0, with 11 bases in between. The CDR3 contains 16 residues. Germline-derived CDR1 and CDR2 are SGHNT and YENEEA. Here the CDR3 reads CASSLHGSDSYNEQFF. CDR3 nucleotide sequence: TGTGCCAGCAGCTTACACGGGTCAGACTCCTACAATGAGCAGTTCTTC.

This chain connects TRBV5-6 to TRBJ2-5, with D unresolved. CDR1 and CDR2 (germline): SGHDT, YYEEEE. Trimming took off 4 bases at V and 4 bases at J, with 14 bases between the two ends. The length of the CDR3 is 14 residues. CDR3 nucleotides: TGTGCCAGCAGCGTAGCACAGTATTCAGAGACCCAGTACTTC. Amino acids: CASSVAQYSETQYF. Complete variable domain (other parts from reference TRBV5-6 and TRBJ2-5): DAGVTQSPTHLIKTRGQQVTLRCSPKSGHDTVSWYQQALGQGPQFIFQYYEEEERQRGNFPDRFSGHQFPNYSSELNVNALLLGDSALYLCASSVAQYSETQYFGPGTRLLVL.

This CDR3 reads CASRAFLSNQPQHF. For the CDR3, the DNA is TGTGCCAGCAGAGCGTTCCTTAGCAATCAGCCCCAGCATTTT. The chain couples TRBV6-6 to TRBJ1-5; D remains ambiguous. V was trimmed by 6 bases and J by 0 bases, leaving 9 bases between them. This CDR3 region has 14 residues. Germline CDR1 and CDR2: MNHNY and SVGAGI (reference sequence).

The chain links TRBV4-2 to TRBJ2-7; no reliable D call. Trimming took 1 base from V and 0 from J, leaving 10 bases between them. Germline values: CDR1 LGHNA, CDR2 YNFKEQ. CDR3 length equals 15 residues. The CDR3 coding sequence is TGTGCCAGCAGCCAAGGATCAGCCAGCTCCTACGAGCAGTACTTC. It codes for CASSQGSASSYEQYF.

The chain combines TRBV10-1 with TRBJ2-7, with a weak D call TRBD2 (6 bases). Germline values: CDR1 WNHNN, CDR2 SYGVQD (reference sequence). This CDR3 contains 11 residues. V dropped 9 bases and J dropped 2 bases, with 8 bases sitting between them. The CDR3 coding sequence is TGCGCCAGGGAGGGAACCTACGAGCAGTACTTC. This sequence encodes CAREGTYEQYF.